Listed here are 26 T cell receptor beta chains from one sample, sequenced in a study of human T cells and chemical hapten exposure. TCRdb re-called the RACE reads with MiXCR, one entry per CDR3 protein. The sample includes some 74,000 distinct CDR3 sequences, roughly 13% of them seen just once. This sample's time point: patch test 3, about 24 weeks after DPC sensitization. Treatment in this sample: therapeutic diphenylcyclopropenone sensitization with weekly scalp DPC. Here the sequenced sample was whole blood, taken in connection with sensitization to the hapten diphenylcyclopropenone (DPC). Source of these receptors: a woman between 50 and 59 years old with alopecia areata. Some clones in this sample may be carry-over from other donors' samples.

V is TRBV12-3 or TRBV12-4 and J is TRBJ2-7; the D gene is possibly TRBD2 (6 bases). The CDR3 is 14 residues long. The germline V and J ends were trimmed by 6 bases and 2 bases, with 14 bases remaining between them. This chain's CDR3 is CASSTDGRAYEQYF. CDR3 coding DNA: TGTGCCAGCAGCACCGACGGGAGAGCCTACGAGCAGTACTTC.

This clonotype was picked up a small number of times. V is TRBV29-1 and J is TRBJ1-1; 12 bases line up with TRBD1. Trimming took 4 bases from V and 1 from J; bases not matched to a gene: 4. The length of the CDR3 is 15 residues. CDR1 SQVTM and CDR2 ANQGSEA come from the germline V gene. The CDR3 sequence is CSVGDRGRGNTEAFF. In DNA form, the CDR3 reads TGCAGCGTTGGGGACAGGGGGCGCGGGAACACTGAAGCTTTCTTT.

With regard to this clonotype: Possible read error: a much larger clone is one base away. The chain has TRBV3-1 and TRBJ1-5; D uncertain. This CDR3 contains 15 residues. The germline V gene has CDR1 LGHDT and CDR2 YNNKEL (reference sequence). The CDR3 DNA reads TGTGCCAGCAGCCAAGGCAGAGCTAGCAATCAGCCCCAGAATTTT. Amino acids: CASSQGRASNQPQNF.

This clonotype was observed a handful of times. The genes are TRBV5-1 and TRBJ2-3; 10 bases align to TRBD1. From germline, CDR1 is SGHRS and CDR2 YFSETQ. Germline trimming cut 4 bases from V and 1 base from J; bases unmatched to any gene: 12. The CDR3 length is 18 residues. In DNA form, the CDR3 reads TGCGCCAGCAGCCAATACGGGACAGGGGATATTGGCACAGATACGCAGTATTTT. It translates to CASSQYGTGDIGTDTQYF.

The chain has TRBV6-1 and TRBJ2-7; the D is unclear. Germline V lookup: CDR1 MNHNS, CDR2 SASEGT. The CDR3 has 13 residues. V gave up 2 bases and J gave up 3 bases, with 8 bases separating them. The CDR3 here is CASSERWVYEQYF. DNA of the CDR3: TGTGCCAGCAGTGAAAGGTGGGTCTACGAGCAGTACTTC.

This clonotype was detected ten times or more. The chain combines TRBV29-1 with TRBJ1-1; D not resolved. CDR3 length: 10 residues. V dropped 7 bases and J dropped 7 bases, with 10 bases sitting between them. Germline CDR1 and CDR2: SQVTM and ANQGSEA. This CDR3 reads CSAHSNEAFF. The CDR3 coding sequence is TGCAGCGCTCATTCAAATGAAGCTTTCTTT.

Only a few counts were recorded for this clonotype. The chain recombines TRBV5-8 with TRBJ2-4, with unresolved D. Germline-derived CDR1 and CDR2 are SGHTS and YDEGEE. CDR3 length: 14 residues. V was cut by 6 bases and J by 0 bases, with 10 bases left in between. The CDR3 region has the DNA TGTGCCAGCACCCTAGGCCTAGCCAAAAACATTCAGTACTTC. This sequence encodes CASTLGLAKNIQYF. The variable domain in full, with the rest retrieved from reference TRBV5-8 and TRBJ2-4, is EAGVTQSPTHLIKTRGQQATLRCSPISGHTSVYWYQQALGLGLQFLLWYDEGEERNRGNFPPRFSGRQFPNYSSELNVNALELEDSALYLCASTLGLAKNIQYFGAGTRLSVL.

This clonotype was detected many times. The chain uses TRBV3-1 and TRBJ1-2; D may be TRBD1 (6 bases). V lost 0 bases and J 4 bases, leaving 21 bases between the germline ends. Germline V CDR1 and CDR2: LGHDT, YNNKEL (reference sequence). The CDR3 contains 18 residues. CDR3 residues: CASSQDLPGANSPYGYTF. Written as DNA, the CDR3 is TGTGCCAGCAGCCAAGATCTACCGGGGGCCAACTCCCCCTATGGCTACACCTTC.

The CDR3 here is CASSVATGNTEAFF. The CDR3 DNA reads as TGTGCCAGCAGCGTAGCGACGGGGAACACTGAAGCTTTCTTT. This chain uses TRBV9 with TRBJ1-1, with no clear D. The CDR3 consists of 14 residues. Trimming stripped 0 bases from V and 1 base from J, with 7 bases between. The germline V gene encodes CDR1 SGDLS and CDR2 YYNGEE. The full variable domain, in which reference TRBV9 and TRBJ1-1 provide the parts outside the CDR3, is DSGVTQTPKHLITATGQRVTLRCSPRSGDLSVYWYQQSLDQGLQFLIQYYNGEERAKGNILERFSAQQFPDLHSELNLSSLELGDSALYFCASSVATGNTEAFFGQGTRLTVV.

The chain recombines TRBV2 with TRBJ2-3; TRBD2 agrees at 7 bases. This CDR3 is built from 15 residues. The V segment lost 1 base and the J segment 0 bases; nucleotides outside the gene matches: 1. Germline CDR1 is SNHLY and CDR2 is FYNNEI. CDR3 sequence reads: CASSEDSGSTDTQYF. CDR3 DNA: TGTGCCAGCAGTGAAGATAGCGGGAGCACAGATACGCAGTATTTT.

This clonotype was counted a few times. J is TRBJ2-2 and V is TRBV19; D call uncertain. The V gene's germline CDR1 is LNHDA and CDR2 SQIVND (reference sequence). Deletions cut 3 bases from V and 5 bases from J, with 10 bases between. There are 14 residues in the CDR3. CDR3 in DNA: TGTGCCAGTAGTATTTCCAGGAATACCGGGGAGCTGTTTTTT. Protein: CASSISRNTGELFF.

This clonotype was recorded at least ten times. CDR3 protein: CSASPTSGIFYNEQFF. CDR3 in DNA: TGCAGTGCTAGCCCTACTAGCGGGATCTTCTACAATGAGCAGTTCTTC. The chain is built from TRBV20-1 and TRBJ2-1; 10 nucleotides align to TRBD2. There are 16 residues in the CDR3. V was pared by 3 bases and J by 3 bases, with 8 bases of the junction left unmatched. Germline assignment: CDR1 DFQATT and CDR2 SNEGSKA (reference sequence).

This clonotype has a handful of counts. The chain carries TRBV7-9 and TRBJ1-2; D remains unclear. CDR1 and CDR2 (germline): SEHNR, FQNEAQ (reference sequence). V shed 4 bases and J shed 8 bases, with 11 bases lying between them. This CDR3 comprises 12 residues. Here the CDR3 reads CASSSQDEGYTF. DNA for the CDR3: TGTGCCAGCAGCTCTCAGGATGAAGGCTACACCTTC.

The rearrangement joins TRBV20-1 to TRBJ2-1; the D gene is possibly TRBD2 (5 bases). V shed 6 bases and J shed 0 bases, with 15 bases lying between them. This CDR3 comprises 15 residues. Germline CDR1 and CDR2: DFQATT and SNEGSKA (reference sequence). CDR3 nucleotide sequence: TGCAGTGCCAGTAAGGACTCCCCCTCCTACAATGAGCAGTTCTTC. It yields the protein CSASKDSPSYNEQFF.

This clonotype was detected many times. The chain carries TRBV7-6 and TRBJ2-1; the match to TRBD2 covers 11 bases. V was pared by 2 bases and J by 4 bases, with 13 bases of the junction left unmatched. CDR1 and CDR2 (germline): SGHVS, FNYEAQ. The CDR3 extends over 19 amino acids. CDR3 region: CASSLSWASSGRMYNEQFF. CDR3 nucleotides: TGTGCCAGCAGCTTATCTTGGGCCTCTAGCGGGAGGATGTACAATGAGCAGTTCTTC.

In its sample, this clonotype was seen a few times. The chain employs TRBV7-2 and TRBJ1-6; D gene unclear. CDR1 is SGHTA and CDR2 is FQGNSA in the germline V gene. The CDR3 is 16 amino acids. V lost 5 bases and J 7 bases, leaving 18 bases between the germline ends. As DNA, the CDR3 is TGTGCCAGCAGCCGCAATGCCGGGATCCCCAATTCACCCCTCCACTTT. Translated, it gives CASSRNAGIPNSPLHF.

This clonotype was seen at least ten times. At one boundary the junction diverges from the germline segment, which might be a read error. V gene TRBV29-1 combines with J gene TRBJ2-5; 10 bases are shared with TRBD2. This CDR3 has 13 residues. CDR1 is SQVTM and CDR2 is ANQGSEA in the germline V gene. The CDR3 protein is CSADGLAGAGWDF. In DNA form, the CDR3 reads TGCAGCGCGGACGGGCTAGCGGGAGCGGGTTGGGACTTC.

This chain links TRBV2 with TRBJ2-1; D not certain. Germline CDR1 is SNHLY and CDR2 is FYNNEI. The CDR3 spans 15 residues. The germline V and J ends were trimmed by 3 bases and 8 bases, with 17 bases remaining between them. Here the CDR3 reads CASSDLGFVSYEQFF. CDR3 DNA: TGTGCCAGCAGTGACCTAGGATTCGTGTCATATGAGCAGTTCTTC.

CDR3 sequence reads: CSVAGRANTEAFF. CDR3 bases: TGCAGCGTTGCCGGCAGGGCGAACACTGAAGCTTTCTTT. The chain couples TRBV29-1 to TRBJ1-1; weak D call: TRBD1 (5 bases). V was clipped by 4 bases and J by 1 base, with 10 bases between them. The CDR3 spans 13 residues. Germline values: CDR1 SQVTM, CDR2 ANQGSEA.

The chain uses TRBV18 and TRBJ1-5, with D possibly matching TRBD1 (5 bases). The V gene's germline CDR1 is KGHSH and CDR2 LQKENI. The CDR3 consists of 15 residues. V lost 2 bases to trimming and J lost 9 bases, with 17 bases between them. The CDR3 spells CASSPSGTRWRPQHF. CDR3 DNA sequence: TGTGCCAGCTCACCATCAGGGACCCGATGGCGGCCCCAGCATTTT.

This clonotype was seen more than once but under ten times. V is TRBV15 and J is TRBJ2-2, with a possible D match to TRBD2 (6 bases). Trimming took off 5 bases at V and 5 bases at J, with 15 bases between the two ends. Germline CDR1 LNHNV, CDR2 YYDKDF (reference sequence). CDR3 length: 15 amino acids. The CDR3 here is CATSPRRALTGELFF. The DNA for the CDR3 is TGTGCCACCAGCCCTCGGAGGGCCCTGACCGGGGAGCTGTTTTTT.

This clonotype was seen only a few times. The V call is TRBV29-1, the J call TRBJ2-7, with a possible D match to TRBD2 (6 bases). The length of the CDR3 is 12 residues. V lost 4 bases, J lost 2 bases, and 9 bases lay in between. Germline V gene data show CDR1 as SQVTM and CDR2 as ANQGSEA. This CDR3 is CSVAGSAYEQYF. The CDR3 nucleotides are TGCAGCGTTGCCGGGAGTGCCTACGAGCAGTACTTC.

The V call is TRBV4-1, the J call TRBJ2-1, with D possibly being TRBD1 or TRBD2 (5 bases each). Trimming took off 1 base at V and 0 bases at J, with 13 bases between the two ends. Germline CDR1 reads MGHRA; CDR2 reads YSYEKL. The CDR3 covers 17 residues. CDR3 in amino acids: CASSQGYGASSYNEQFF. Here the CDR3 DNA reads TGCGCCAGCAGCCAAGGTTACGGGGCGAGCTCCTACAATGAGCAGTTCTTC.

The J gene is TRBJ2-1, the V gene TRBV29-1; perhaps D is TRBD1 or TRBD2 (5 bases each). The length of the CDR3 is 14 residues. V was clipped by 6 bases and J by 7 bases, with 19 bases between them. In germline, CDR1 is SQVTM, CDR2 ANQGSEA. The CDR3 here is CSVRWGILYNEQFF. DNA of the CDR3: TGCAGCGTCAGGTGGGGGATTCTGTATAATGAGCAGTTCTTC.

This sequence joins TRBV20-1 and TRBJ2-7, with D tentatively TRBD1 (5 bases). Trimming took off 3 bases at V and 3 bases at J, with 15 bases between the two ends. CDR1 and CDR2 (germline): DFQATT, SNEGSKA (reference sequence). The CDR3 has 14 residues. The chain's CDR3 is CSARGIQEIYEQYF. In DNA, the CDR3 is TGCAGTGCTAGGGGAATACAGGAGATCTACGAGCAGTACTTC.

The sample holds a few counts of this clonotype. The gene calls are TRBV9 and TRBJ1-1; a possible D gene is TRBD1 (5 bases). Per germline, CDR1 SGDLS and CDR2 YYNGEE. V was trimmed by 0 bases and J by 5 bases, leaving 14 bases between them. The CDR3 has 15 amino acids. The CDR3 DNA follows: TGTGCCAGCAGCGTAGCTCTGGGGGTAGAAACTGAAGCTTTCTTT. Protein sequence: CASSVALGVETEAFF.